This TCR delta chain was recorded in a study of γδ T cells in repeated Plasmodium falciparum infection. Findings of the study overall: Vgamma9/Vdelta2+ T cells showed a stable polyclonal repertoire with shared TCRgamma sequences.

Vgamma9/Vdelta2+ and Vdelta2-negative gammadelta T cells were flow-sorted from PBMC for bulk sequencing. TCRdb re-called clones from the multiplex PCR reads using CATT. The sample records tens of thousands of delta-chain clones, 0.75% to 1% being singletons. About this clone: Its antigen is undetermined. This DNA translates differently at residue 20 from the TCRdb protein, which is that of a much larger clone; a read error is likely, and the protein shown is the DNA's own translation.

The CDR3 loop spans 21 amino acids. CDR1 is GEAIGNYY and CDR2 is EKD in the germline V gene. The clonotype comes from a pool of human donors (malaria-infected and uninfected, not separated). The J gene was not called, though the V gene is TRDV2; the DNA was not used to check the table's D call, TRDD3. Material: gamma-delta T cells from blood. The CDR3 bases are TGTGCCTGTGACACGCTCCTTCCTAGATTGGTGGTTGGCTCCGCAACCGATAAACTCACCTTT. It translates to CACDTLLPRLVVGSATDKLTF.